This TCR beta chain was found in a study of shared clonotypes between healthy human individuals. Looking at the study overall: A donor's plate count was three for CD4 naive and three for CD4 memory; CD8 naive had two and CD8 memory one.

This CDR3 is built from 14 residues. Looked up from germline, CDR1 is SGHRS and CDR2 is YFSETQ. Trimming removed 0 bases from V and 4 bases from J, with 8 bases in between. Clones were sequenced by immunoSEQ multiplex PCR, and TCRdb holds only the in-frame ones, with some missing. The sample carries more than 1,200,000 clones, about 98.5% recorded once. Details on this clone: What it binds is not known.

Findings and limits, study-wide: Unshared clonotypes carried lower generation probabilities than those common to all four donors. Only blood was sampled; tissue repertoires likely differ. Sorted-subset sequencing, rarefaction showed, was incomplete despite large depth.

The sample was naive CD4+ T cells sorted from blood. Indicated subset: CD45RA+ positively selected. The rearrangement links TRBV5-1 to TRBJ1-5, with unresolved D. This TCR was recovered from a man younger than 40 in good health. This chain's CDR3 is CASSLASGNQPQHF. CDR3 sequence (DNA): TGCGCCAGCAGCTTGGCCTCGGGGAATCAGCCCCAGCATTTT.